These T cell receptor beta chains were read from a single sample in a study of shared clonotypes between healthy human individuals. Profiled with immunoSEQ multiplex PCR; TCRdb holds only in-frame clones, not every one. Counted here are just over 2,000,000 clones, about 95% occurring once; the ten biggest clones make up about 1.1%. The sequencing input was naive CD8+ T cells sorted from blood. The receptor source for this set is a man in his late teens or twenties in good health. Each CDR3 is given with its conserved first and last residue. A D gene is named only where the DNA matches it firmly. For some rows the clone size is stated as once, few or many, or as a class when expanded; others skip it.

D gene	V gene	J gene	clone size	CDR3 DNA	CDR3 protein
-	TRBV18	TRBJ2-3	-	TGTGCCAGCTCACTCGAGGTGGGTTTCCGCGCAGATACGCAGTATTTT	CASSLEVGFRADTQYF
-	TRBV7-9	TRBJ2-7	once	TGTGCCAGCAGCCCCGCCGTGAGGGTTTTGAGCGAGCAGTACTTC	CASSPAVRVLSEQYF
-	TRBV18	TRBJ1-5	-	TGTGCCAGCTCACCAAATCCGGGAGTTCAGCCCCAGCATTTT	CASSPNPGVQPQHF
-	TRBV13	TRBJ1-1	-	TGTGCCAGCAGCCCCGACACGACTGAAGCTTTCTTT	CASSPDTTEAFF
-	TRBV5-4	TRBJ1-1	-	TGTGCCAGCAGCTTACCAGGGGAAACTGAAGCTTTCTTT	CASSLPGETEAFF
-	TRBV5-4	TRBJ1-2	-	TGTGCCAGCAGCCTAACCTGGACTGGGACCGATGGCTACACCTTC	CASSLTWTGTDGYTF
TRBD1	TRBV4-1	TRBJ2-7	-	TGCGCCAGCAGTCCGGGACAGATCTACGAGCAGTACTTC	CASSPGQIYEQYF
TRBD1	TRBV5-6	TRBJ1-2	-	TGTGCCAGCAGCTCAGGACCCGGGACAGAAAATTTCTATGGCTACACCTTC	CASSSGPGTENFYGYTF
-	TRBV4-1	TRBJ1-1	-	TGCGCCAGCAGCCTGGGGGACACTGAAGCTTTCTTT	CASSLGDTEAFF
-	TRBV5-1	TRBJ2-1	-	TGCGCCAGCAGCTTGGTTGGGGAGATCCCCTACAATGAGCAGTTCTTC	CASSLVGEIPYNEQFF
-	TRBV4-1	TRBJ2-1	once	TGCGCCAGCAGCCATGACCGGAGAACCTCCTACAATGAGCAGTTCTTC	CASSHDRRTSYNEQFF
TRBD2	TRBV27	TRBJ2-1	-	TGTGCCAGCAGTTTCCTCGGACTAGCGGGAGGTGTGGCGAATGAGCAGTTCTTC	CASSFLGLAGGVANEQFF
TRBD2	TRBV29-1	TRBJ2-1	-	TGCAGCGTCTTTCGGGGGGGATTCGACAATGAGCAGTTCTTC	CSVFRGGFDNEQFF
-	TRBV28	TRBJ1-1	-	TGTGCCAGCAGTTTTAGTCTTCGGGGGAACACTGAAGCTTTCTTT	CASSFSLRGNTEAFF
-	TRBV28	TRBJ1-5	-	TGTGCCAGCAGTTACGATGTAGGGGGGCCCAGCAATCAGCCCCAGCATTTT	CASSYDVGGPSNQPQHF
-	TRBV7-8	TRBJ2-7	-	TGTGCCAGCAGCTTAGCGGGGTTTGGAGGGGATTCCGAGCAGTACTTC	CASSLAGFGGDSEQYF
TRBD2	TRBV27	TRBJ2-1	-	TGTGCCAGCAGTTTATCTCCCGGGGGGAACTACAATGAGCAGTTCTTC	CASSLSPGGNYNEQFF
-	TRBV9	TRBJ2-1	once	TGTGCCAGCAGCCCGGCCGGACTCTCCTACAATGAGCAGTTCTTC	CASSPAGLSYNEQFF
-	TRBV10-1	TRBJ1-2	few	TGCGCCAGCAGTGATGCGGATCACTATGGCTACACCTTC	CASSDADHYGYTF
TRBD1	TRBV27	TRBJ1-6	few	TGTGCCAGCAGTTTAAACAGGGGTTCACCCCTCCACTTT	CASSLNRGSPLHF
-	TRBV27	TRBJ2-3	-	TGTGCCAGCAGTTTTAGCGCGGGGGCCCTAGTGGATACGCAGTATTTT	CASSFSAGALVDTQYF
-	TRBV11-2	TRBJ2-3	-	TGTGCCAGCAGCTCGATGGGGCTGGGTTTAAGCACAGATACGCAGTATTTT	CASSSMGLGLSTDTQYF
TRBD2	TRBV2	TRBJ2-5	-	TGTGCCAGCAGTGGGGATGACTGGGGGGGTCGAGAGACCCAGTACTTC	CASSGDDWGGRETQYF
-	TRBV2	TRBJ1-1	-	TGTGCCAGCAGTGTCGTTCTACAAGCTTTCTTT	CASSVVLQAFF
-	TRBV27	TRBJ2-3	-	TGTGCCAGCAGACCCGCCCTCGGGGGGCGCGTCACAGATACGCAGTATTTT	CASRPALGGRVTDTQYF
-	TRBV21-1	TRBJ2-2	-	TGTGCCAGCAGCAAACCCACAGGGAGGTACCCCGGGGAGCTGTTTTTT	CASSKPTGRYPGELFF
-	TRBV2	TRBJ1-3	-	TGTGCCAGCACACCAGAATTTTCGGGGCTAACCTCTGGAAACACCATATATTTT	CASTPEFSGLTSGNTIYF
TRBD1	TRBV6-1	TRBJ2-5	few	TGTGCCAGCAGTCAGACAGGGGTTTTAGGGACCCAGTACTTC	CASSQTGVLGTQYF
TRBD2	TRBV7-2	TRBJ2-1	once	TGTGCCAGCAGCCCACTAGCGGGGGAGCAGTTCTTC	CASSPLAGEQFF
-	TRBV6-1	TRBJ2-7	-	TGTGCCAGCAGCGACTATACAGAGATTTACGAGCAGTACTTC	CASSDYTEIYEQYF
-	TRBV11-2	TRBJ2-5	-	TGTGCCAGCACCAGGGGGGCGCGACCAGAGACCCAGTACTTC	CASTRGARPETQYF
-	TRBV11-2	TRBJ2-3	once	TGTGCCAGCAGCTTAATCGTTGATACGCAGTATTTT	CASSLIVDTQYF
-	TRBV19	TRBJ1-4	-	TGTGCCAGTAGCCCCTGGGAAGGTGAAAAACTGTTTTTT	CASSPWEGEKLFF
-	TRBV6-5	TRBJ2-1	once	TGTGCCAGCAGTTACGTTGCGGAGGGCTACAATGAGCAGTTCTTC	CASSYVAEGYNEQFF
TRBD2	TRBV7-2	TRBJ2-1	-	TGTGCCAGCAGCACAGACAGGACTAGCGGGAGATCGTTGGATGAGCAGTTCTTC	CASSTDRTSGRSLDEQFF
-	TRBV6-1	TRBJ1-3	-	TGTGCCAGCAGTGAGGGTTCGTGGGATGGAAACACCATATATTTT	CASSEGSWDGNTIYF
-	TRBV13	TRBJ2-2	-	TGTGCCAGCTGGGACTCTTCAAACACCGGGGAGCTGTTTTTT	CASWDSSNTGELFF
TRBD2	TRBV29-1	TRBJ2-1	-	TGCAGCGGGATAGGACTAGCGGGAGGGTACAATGAGCAGTTCTTC	CSGIGLAGGYNEQFF
TRBD1	TRBV28	TRBJ1-2	-	TGTGCCAGCAGTCCCAGACAGGGAATGGTTATAGGCTATGGCTACACCTTC	CASSPRQGMVIGYGYTF
TRBD2	TRBV5-4	TRBJ2-3	-	TGTGCCAGCAGCATTGGGACTAGCGGGGGGTATACGCAGTATTTT	CASSIGTSGGYTQYF
-	TRBV28	TRBJ2-7	-	TGTGCCAGCAGTCCCGACTCGGGCGACGAGCAGTACTTC	CASSPDSGDEQYF
-	TRBV7-6	TRBJ2-7	-	TGTGCCAGCAGCTTACTAGAGGGGCGGTACGAGCAGTACTTC	CASSLLEGRYEQYF